This is a list of T cell receptor beta chains from one sample in a study of molecular identifiers for immune sequencing clone quantification. TCRdb recomputed calls from the PCR reads with MiXCR, one row per CDR3 protein. The sample consists of hundreds of thousands of distinct CDR3 sequences, about 21% of them appearing once. Input material: naive CD8+ T cells from blood, with Jurkat cell RNA spiked in. The receptors here all came from a human donor in good health. Some libraries in this study had Jurkat cell RNA spiked in. The CDR3 runs from the conserved cysteine through the conserved F or W. A D gene is named only where the DNA matches it firmly. Not all rows give a size; the values are once, few, many and, for expanded clones, a class.

v_call: TRBV2; j_call: TRBJ1-4; clone_size: NA; d_call: NA; cdr3_nt: TGTGCCAGCAGTGAACTGGAGGAGGGTGAAAAACTGTTTTTT; cdr3_aa: CASSELEEGEKLFF
v_call: TRBV6-2/TRBV6-3; j_call: TRBJ2-2; clone_size: many; d_call: NA; cdr3_nt: TGTGCCAGCAGTGGGACTCTGTCCGGGGAGCTGTTTTTT; cdr3_aa: CASSGTLSGELFF
v_call: TRBV7-9; j_call: TRBJ2-4; clone_size: many; d_call: TRBD1; cdr3_nt: TGTGCCAGCAGCTTAGATGACAGGGGTTTCTGGGCCAAAAACATTCAGTACTTC; cdr3_aa: CASSLDDRGFWAKNIQYF
v_call: TRBV6-2/TRBV6-3; j_call: TRBJ2-7; clone_size: few; d_call: TRBD2; cdr3_nt: TGTGCCAGCAGACTAGCGGGACTCCACGAGCAGTACTTC; cdr3_aa: CASRLAGLHEQYF
v_call: TRBV7-9; j_call: TRBJ2-3; clone_size: many; d_call: NA; cdr3_nt: TGTGCCAGCAGCTTAGCGGGTTATTCCACAGATACGCAGTATTTT; cdr3_aa: CASSLAGYSTDTQYF
v_call: TRBV3-1; j_call: TRBJ2-7; clone_size: NA; d_call: TRBD1; cdr3_nt: TGTGCCAGCAGCCAATGGTCTGGGACAGAAAACTACGAGCAGTACTTC; cdr3_aa: CASSQWSGTENYEQYF
v_call: TRBV30; j_call: TRBJ1-2; clone_size: NA; d_call: NA; cdr3_nt: TGTGCCTGGAGTAACGGACAAGGGGGGAGCTATGGCTACACCTTC; cdr3_aa: CAWSNGQGGSYGYTF
v_call: TRBV2; j_call: TRBJ1-2; clone_size: few; d_call: TRBD1; cdr3_nt: TGTGCCACCCTGAGATCGGACAGGGTGAACTATGGCTACACCTTC; cdr3_aa: CATLRSDRVNYGYTF
v_call: TRBV4-1; j_call: TRBJ1-2; clone_size: many; d_call: NA; cdr3_nt: TGCGCCAGCAGCCAAGATCTCAGGACATCTAACTATGGCTACACCTTC; cdr3_aa: CASSQDLRTSNYGYTF
v_call: TRBV12-3/TRBV12-4; j_call: TRBJ1-1; clone_size: once; d_call: NA; cdr3_nt: TGTGCCAGCCTGATCCGGCACGAGGGGATGAACACTGAAGCTTTCTTT; cdr3_aa: CASLIRHEGMNTEAFF
v_call: TRBV14; j_call: TRBJ2-3; clone_size: few; d_call: NA; cdr3_nt: TGTGCCAGCAGCCAAGATTTCGGTGCAGGGTACACAGATACGCAGTATTTT; cdr3_aa: CASSQDFGAGYTDTQYF
v_call: TRBV5-3; j_call: TRBJ2-3; clone_size: few; d_call: TRBD2; cdr3_nt: TGTGCCAGCAGCGATAGACTAGCGGGGTTCACAGATACGCAGTATTTT; cdr3_aa: CASSDRLAGFTDTQYF
v_call: TRBV28; j_call: TRBJ2-7; clone_size: many; d_call: NA; cdr3_nt: TGTGCCAGCAACCCAACGGGACTCTCCTACGAGCAGTACTTC; cdr3_aa: CASNPTGLSYEQYF
v_call: TRBV7-9; j_call: TRBJ2-5; clone_size: many; d_call: NA; cdr3_nt: TGTGCCAGTCGGGGGACGACTAGGGGAGAGACCCAGTACTTC; cdr3_aa: CASRGTTRGETQYF
v_call: TRBV4-3; j_call: TRBJ1-4; clone_size: many; d_call: NA; cdr3_nt: TGCGCCAGCAGCCAAGAAGGCCGGGGGACTAATGAAAAACTGTTTTTT; cdr3_aa: CASSQEGRGTNEKLFF
v_call: TRBV28; j_call: TRBJ2-3; clone_size: many; d_call: NA; cdr3_nt: TGTGCCAGCAGACTCGGACTGTACACAGATACGCAGTATTTT; cdr3_aa: CASRLGLYTDTQYF
v_call: TRBV6-5; j_call: TRBJ2-3; clone_size: many; d_call: TRBD2; cdr3_nt: TGTGCCAGCGCAAGAGCCTCACTAGCGGGGAACACAGATACGCAGTATTTT; cdr3_aa: CASARASLAGNTDTQYF
v_call: TRBV6-6; j_call: TRBJ2-7; clone_size: many; d_call: TRBD2; cdr3_nt: TGTGCCAGCGGGGGGGGAGGCGAGCAGTACTTC; cdr3_aa: CASGGGGEQYF
v_call: TRBV19; j_call: TRBJ1-2; clone_size: few; d_call: NA; cdr3_nt: TGTGCCAGTAGTATCAGCGCTGTGTATGGCTACACCTTC; cdr3_aa: CASSISAVYGYTF
v_call: TRBV6-6; j_call: TRBJ2-7; clone_size: many; d_call: NA; cdr3_nt: TGTGCCAGCAGTTACGGGAGGTACGAGCAGTACTTC; cdr3_aa: CASSYGRYEQYF
v_call: TRBV29-1; j_call: TRBJ2-7; clone_size: many; d_call: TRBD2; cdr3_nt: TGCAGCGTTGAAGAGGGGCTAGCGGGAGACGAGCAGTACTTC; cdr3_aa: CSVEEGLAGDEQYF
v_call: TRBV27; j_call: TRBJ2-7; clone_size: many; d_call: TRBD2; cdr3_nt: TGTGCCAGCAGTTATGGCGGGAGCTCCTACGAGCAGTACTTC; cdr3_aa: CASSYGGSSYEQYF
v_call: TRBV19; j_call: TRBJ1-1; clone_size: few; d_call: NA; cdr3_nt: TGTGCCACCAGGGTCGGGACTGAAGCTTTCTTT; cdr3_aa: CATRVGTEAFF
v_call: TRBV14; j_call: TRBJ2-7; clone_size: many; d_call: NA; cdr3_nt: TGTGCCAGCAGCCAAGAAACATCCGAGCAGTACTTC; cdr3_aa: CASSQETSEQYF
v_call: TRBV4-1; j_call: TRBJ2-2; clone_size: many; d_call: NA; cdr3_nt: TGCGCCAGCAGCCAGGCCGGGGAGCTGTTTTTT; cdr3_aa: CASSQAGELFF
v_call: TRBV6-2/TRBV6-3; j_call: TRBJ2-7; clone_size: few; d_call: NA; cdr3_nt: TGTGCCAGCAGTTACTCGGTGGCCGGGACAAGGTCATCCGAGCAGTACTTC; cdr3_aa: CASSYSVAGTRSSEQYF
v_call: TRBV27; j_call: TRBJ2-7; clone_size: NA; d_call: TRBD2; cdr3_nt: TGTGCCAGCAGGCCGGGACCAGCGGGAGAAGCCTACGAGCAGTACTTC; cdr3_aa: CASRPGPAGEAYEQYF
v_call: TRBV11-2; j_call: TRBJ2-3; clone_size: many; d_call: NA; cdr3_nt: TGTGCCAGCAGCTTAGATCCAGCAGATACGCAGTATTTT; cdr3_aa: CASSLDPADTQYF
v_call: TRBV15; j_call: TRBJ1-1; clone_size: many; d_call: NA; cdr3_nt: TGTGCCACCAGCAAGGGCGGGGGAATCAGGACTGAAGCTTTCTTT; cdr3_aa: CATSKGGGIRTEAFF